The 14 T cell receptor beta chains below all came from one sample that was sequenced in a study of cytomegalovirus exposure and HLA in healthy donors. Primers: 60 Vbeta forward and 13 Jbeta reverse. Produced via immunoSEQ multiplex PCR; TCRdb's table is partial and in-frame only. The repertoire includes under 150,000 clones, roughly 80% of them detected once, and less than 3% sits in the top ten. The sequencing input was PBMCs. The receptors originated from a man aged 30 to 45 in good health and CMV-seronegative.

The CDR3 loop is CASGLVWQGGSRSGANVLTF. The CDR3 DNA reads TGTGCTAGTGGTTTGGTATGGCAGGGTGGGTCTCGTTCTGGGGCCAACGTCCTGACTTTC. The chain recombines TRBV12-5 with TRBJ2-6; D may be TRBD1 (5 bases). The V end was cut by 0 bases, the J end by 1 base, with 19 bases between. This CDR3 is built from 20 residues. Germline V gives CDR1 LGHNT, CDR2 FRNRAP.

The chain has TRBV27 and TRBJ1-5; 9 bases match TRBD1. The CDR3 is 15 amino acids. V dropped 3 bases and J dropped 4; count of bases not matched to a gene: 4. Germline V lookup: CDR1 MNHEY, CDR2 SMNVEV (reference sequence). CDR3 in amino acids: CASSFGTGSNQPQHF. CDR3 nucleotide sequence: TGTGCCAGCAGTTTCGGGACAGGGTCGAATCAGCCCCAGCATTTT.

The CDR3 coding sequence is TGTGCCAGTAGGGGATCGGGACAGGGGTCCTATGGCTACACCTTC. This encodes CASRGSGQGSYGYTF. The chain joins TRBV19 to TRBJ1-2; TRBD1 matches 10 bases. The V segment lost 6 bases and the J segment 4 bases; nucleotides outside the gene matches: 8. CDR1 LNHDA and CDR2 SQIVND come from the germline V gene (reference sequence). The CDR3 length is 15 residues.

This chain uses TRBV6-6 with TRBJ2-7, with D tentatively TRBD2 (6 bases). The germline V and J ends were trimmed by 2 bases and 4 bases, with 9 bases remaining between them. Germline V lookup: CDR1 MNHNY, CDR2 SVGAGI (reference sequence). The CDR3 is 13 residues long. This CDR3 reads CASSYGGLYEQYF. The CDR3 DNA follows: TGTGCCAGCAGTTACGGGGGGTTGTACGAGCAGTACTTC.

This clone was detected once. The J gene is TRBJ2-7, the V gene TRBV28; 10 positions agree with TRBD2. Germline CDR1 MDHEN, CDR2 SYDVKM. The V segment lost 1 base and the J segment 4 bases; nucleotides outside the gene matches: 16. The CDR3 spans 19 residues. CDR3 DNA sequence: TGTGCCAGCAGTTTATCGGGGTCGTGGCTAGCGGGAGAAAAGTACGAGCAGTACTTC. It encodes CASSLSGSWLAGEKYEQYF.

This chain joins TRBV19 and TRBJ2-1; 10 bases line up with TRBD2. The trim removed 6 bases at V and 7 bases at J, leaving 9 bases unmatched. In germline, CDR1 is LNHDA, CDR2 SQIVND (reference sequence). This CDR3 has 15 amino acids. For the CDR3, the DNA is TGTGCCAGTAGGCCGAGCGGGAGGGGACTTAATGAGCAGTTCTTC. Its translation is CASRPSGRGLNEQFF.

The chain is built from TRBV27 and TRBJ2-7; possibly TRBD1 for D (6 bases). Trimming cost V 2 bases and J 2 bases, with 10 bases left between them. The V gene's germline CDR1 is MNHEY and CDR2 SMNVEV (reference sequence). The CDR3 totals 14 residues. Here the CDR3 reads CASSLSNRAYEQYF. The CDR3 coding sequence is TGTGCCAGCAGTTTAAGTAACAGGGCCTACGAGCAGTACTTC.

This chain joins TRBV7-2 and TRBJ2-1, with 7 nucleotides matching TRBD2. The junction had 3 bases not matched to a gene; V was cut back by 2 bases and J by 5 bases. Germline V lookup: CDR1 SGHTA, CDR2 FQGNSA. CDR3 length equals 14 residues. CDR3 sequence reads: CASSLNLADNEQFF. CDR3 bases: TGTGCCAGCAGCTTAAATCTAGCGGACAATGAGCAGTTCTTC.

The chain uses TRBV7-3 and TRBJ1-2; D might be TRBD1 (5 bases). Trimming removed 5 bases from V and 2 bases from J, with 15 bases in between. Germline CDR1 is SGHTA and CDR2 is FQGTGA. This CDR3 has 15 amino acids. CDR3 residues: CASSRLVSGNYGYTF. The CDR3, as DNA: TGTGCCAGCAGCCGCCTAGTTTCAGGGAACTATGGCTACACCTTC.

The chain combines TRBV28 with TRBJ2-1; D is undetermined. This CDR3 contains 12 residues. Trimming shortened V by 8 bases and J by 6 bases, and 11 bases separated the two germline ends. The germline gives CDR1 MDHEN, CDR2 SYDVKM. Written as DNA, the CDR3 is TGTGCCAGCTTACAAGTGTTCAATGAGCAGTTCTTC. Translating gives CASLQVFNEQFF.

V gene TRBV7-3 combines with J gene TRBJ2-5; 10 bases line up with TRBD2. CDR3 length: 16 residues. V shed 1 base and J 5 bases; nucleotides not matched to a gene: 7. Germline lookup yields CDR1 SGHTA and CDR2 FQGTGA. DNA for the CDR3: TGTGCCAGCAGCTTAAGGCCAGCGGGAGGGGGGGAGACCCAGTACTTC. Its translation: CASSLRPAGGGETQYF.

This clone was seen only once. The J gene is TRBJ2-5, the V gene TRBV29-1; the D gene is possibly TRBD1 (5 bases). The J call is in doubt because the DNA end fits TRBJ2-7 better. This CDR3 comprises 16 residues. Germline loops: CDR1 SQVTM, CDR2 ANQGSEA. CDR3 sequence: CSVRSVQGLYSYEQYF. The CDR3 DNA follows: TGCAGCGTAAGATCGGTTCAGGGCCTCTACTCCTACGAGCAGTACTTC.

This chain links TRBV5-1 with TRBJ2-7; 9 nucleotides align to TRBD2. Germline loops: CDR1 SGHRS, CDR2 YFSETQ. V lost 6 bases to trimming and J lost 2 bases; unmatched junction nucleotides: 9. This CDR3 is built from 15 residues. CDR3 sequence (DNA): TGCGCCAGCACCCTAGGGGTAGCGGGGGCCTACGAGCAGTACTTC. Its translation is CASTLGVAGAYEQYF.

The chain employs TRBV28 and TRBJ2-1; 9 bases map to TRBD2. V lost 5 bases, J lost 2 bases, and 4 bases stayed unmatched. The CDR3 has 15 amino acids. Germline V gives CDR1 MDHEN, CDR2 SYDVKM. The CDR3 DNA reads TGTGCCAGCAGTCCAAGACTAGCGGCCTACAATGAGCAGTTCTTC. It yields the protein CASSPRLAAYNEQFF.